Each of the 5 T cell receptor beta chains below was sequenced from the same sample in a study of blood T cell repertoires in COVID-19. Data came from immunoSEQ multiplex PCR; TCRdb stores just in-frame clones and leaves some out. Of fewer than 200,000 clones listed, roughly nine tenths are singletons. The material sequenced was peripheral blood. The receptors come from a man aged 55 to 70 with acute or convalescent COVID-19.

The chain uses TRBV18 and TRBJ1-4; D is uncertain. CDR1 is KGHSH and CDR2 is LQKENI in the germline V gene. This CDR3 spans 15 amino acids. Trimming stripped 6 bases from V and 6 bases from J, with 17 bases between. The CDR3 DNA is TGTGCCAGCTCCCGGGAGGCAACCGGGTATGAAAAACTGTTTTTT. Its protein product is CASSREATGYEKLFF.

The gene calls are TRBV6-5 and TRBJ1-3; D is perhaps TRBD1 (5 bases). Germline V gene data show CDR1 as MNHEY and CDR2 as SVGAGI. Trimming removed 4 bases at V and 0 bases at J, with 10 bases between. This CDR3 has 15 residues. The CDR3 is CASSSTGVSGNTIYF. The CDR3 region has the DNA TGTGCCAGCAGTTCTACAGGCGTCTCTGGAAACACCATATATTTT.

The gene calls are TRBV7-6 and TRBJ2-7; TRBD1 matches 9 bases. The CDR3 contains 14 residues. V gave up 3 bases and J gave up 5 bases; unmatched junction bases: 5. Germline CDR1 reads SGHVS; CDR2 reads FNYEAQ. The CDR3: CASSFRTGDDEQYF. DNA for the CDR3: TGTGCCAGCAGCTTCAGGACAGGGGACGACGAGCAGTACTTC.

The CDR3 coding sequence is TGTGCCAGCAGCTTTACAGGGACCAACAATCAGCCCCAGCATTTT. As protein: CASSFTGTNNQPQHF. The V gene is TRBV7-2, the J gene TRBJ1-5; the D gene is possibly TRBD1 (6 bases). CDR3 length: 15 amino acids. V shed 3 bases and J shed 3 bases, with 12 bases lying between them. The germline V gene encodes CDR1 SGHTA and CDR2 FQGNSA.

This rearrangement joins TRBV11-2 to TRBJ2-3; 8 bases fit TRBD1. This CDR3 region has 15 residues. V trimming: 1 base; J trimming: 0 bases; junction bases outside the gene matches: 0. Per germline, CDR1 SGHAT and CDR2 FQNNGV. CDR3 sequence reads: CASSLGQGSTDTQYF. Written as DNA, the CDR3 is TGTGCCAGCAGCTTAGGACAGGGGAGCACAGATACGCAGTATTTT. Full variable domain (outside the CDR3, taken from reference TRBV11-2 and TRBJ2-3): EAGVAQSPRYKIIEKRQSVAFWCNPISGHATLYWYQQILGQGPKLLIQFQNNGVVDDSQLPKDRFSAERLKGVDSTLKIQPAKLEDSAVYLCASSLGQGSTDTQYFGPGTRLTVL.